This is a list of T cell receptor beta chains from one sample in a study of graft-versus-host responses after intestinal transplantation. Some clones are missing from TCRdb's copy, which holds only in-frame ones; the method was immunoSEQ multiplex PCR. The table has about 100,000 clones, roughly 87% seen once; the top ten hold around 0.95%. Antigens for these TCRs are unknown. Sequencing used unstimulated CD4+ T cells sorted from spleen or lymph node cells, obtained before transplant. These receptors all stem from a human donor who was the organ donor for an intestinal transplant. Each CDR3 is given with its conserved first and last residue. The D gene is left open where the match is weak. Rows give clone size only sometimes, using once, few, many, or a class for an expanded clone.

J	D	V	size	DNA	CDR3
TRBJ1-5	-	TRBV15	-	TGTGCCACCAGCAGGGCCCTTTCCGGTCGAGCCTACAATCAGCCCCAGCATTTT	CATSRALSGRAYNQPQHF
TRBJ1-1	TRBD1	TRBV28	-	TGTGCCAGCAGTTTAATATCAGGGGGATCGAACACTGAAGCTTTCTTT	CASSLISGGSNTEAFF
TRBJ2-3	-	TRBV27	-	TGTGCCAGCAGCACCCGCCCCCCTAGCACAGATACGCAGTATTTT	CASSTRPPSTDTQYF
TRBJ1-2	TRBD1	TRBV7-9	-	TGTGCCAGCAGCTTAGAGACAGGGCCCTATGGCTACACCTTC	CASSLETGPYGYTF
TRBJ2-7	-	TRBV28	-	TGTGCCAGCAGTTTATGGGATCAACCCTACGAGCAGTACTTC	CASSLWDQPYEQYF
TRBJ2-7	TRBD2	TRBV11-2	-	TGTGCCAGCAGCTTCCGGGCGGGGACTAGCGACGTGCAGTACTTC	CASSFRAGTSDVQYF
TRBJ2-7	-	TRBV19	-	TGTGCCAGTGGAGGGGTCTACGAGCAGTACTTC	CASGGVYEQYF
TRBJ1-2	-	TRBV29-1	-	TGCAGCGTTGACGGCAGGACGGGATATGGCTACACCTTC	CSVDGRTGYGYTF
TRBJ1-1	-	TRBV10-3	-	TGTGCCATCAGCGGGTTGGGCACTGAAGCTTTCTTT	CAISGLGTEAFF
TRBJ2-7	TRBD2	TRBV10-2	-	TGCGCCAGCAGTGAGTCAGGGACTAGCGGTCCGTTCGAGCAGTACTTC	CASSESGTSGPFEQYF
TRBJ1-5	-	TRBV18	-	TGTGCCAGCTCACCAAGCCATCAGCCCCAGCATTTT	CASSPSHQPQHF
TRBJ2-5	-	TRBV9	-	TGTGCCAGCAGCGAAAGGGACACTCTGGAGACCCAGTACTTC	CASSERDTLETQYF
TRBJ1-2	TRBD1	TRBV28	-	TGTGCCAGCAGTTTAACGACAGGGCCGCTCTATGGCTACACCTTC	CASSLTTGPLYGYTF
TRBJ1-3	TRBD1	TRBV7-9	-	TGTGCCAGCAGCTCCCAGGGGGCTAGTAGCTCTGGAAACACCATATATTTT	CASSSQGASSSGNTIYF
TRBJ1-6	TRBD1	TRBV5-1	few	TGCGCCAGCAGCTTATCGGGACAGACAATTTCACCCCTCCACTTT	CASSLSGQTISPLHF
TRBJ1-1	TRBD1	TRBV6-6	-	TGTGCCAGCAGGCAAACAGGGGTGAACACTGAAGCTTTCTTT	CASRQTGVNTEAFF
TRBJ2-1	TRBD1	TRBV6-4	-	TGTGCCAGCAGTGACGGCCAGACAGGGTTGTTGTTCTTC	CASSDGQTGLLFF
TRBJ1-2	-	TRBV14	-	TGTGCCAGCAGCCTAGTCAGGTACTATGGCTACACCTTC	CASSLVRYYGYTF
TRBJ1-6	-	TRBV7-3	-	TGTGCCAGCAGCTTAACGTCAGGGGCGGATTCACCCCTCCACTTT	CASSLTSGADSPLHF
TRBJ1-3	-	TRBV19	-	TGTGCCAGTAGTATTGGGGGCATCCGTGGAAACACCATATATTTT	CASSIGGIRGNTIYF